This TCR beta chain was recorded in a study of blood T cell repertoires in COVID-19. Turning to the study itself: The United States, Italy and Spain supplied acute and convalescent COVID-19 samples.

In the authors' methods: Using reference gene primer amplification, nucleated cell counts were estimated. Generated by immunoSEQ multiplex PCR, the TCRdb table keeps only in-frame clones and is missing some. That table supplies the V and J calls and clone size; D and trimming were determined from the DNA. The sample carries approximately 210,000 clones, about 90% recorded once. Trimming cost V 7 bases and J 1 base; bases outside gene matches: 9. CDR3 length: 15 residues. Germline V gene lookup returns CDR1 LGHDT and CDR2 YNNKEL (reference sequence). Ages ranged from roughly 18 to 100 years, with residence in some 25 US areas. Cohort 3 recovered donors had two negative PCRs, clearance, or symptom resolution.

Material: PBMCs or T cells enriched from blood (not recorded which). The clonotype originates from a young woman who had recovered from COVID-19. V gene TRBV3-1 (or the pseudogene TRBV3-2) combines with J gene TRBJ1-1, with 7 nucleotides matching TRBD1. The CDR3, as DNA: TGTGCCAGCACCAACCGACAGGGCACGAACACTGAAGCTTTCTTT. Its protein product is CASTNRQGTNTEAFF.